These 14 T cell receptor beta chains originate from one sample sequenced in a study of blood T cells in healthy people across ages. A J-beta primer mix and a sample-barcoded 5' primer were used in a second PCR of roughly 7 to 12 cycles. TCRdb analysed the 5' RACE reads with MiXCR anew, one entry per CDR3 protein. Of over a million distinct CDR3 sequences listed, roughly 43% are singletons. The sequenced sample was blood. The receptors come from a woman aged 18-29 years in good health.

This clonotype was picked up a small number of times. The rearrangement joins TRBV6-2 or TRBV6-3 to TRBJ1-1; unclear D gene. CDR3 length: 14 residues. The V end lost 2 bases, the J end lost 1 base, and 8 bases lay between the germline ends. The germline V gene has CDR1 MNHEY and CDR2 SVGEGT. CDR3 bases: TGTGCCAGCAGTTACGTCCCTCCGAACACTGAAGCTTTCTTT. As protein: CASSYVPPNTEAFF.

This clonotype was found many times. The V gene is TRBV27, the J gene TRBJ2-2, with D uncertain. Trimming removed 3 bases from V and 3 bases from J, with 2 bases in between. Germline V CDR1 and CDR2: MNHEY, SMNVEV (reference sequence). This CDR3 is 12 amino acids long. Here the CDR3 reads CASSFYTGELFF. CDR3 sequence (DNA): TGTGCCAGCAGTTTTTACACCGGGGAGCTGTTTTTT.

Worth noting for this clonotype: A junction end diverges from the germline sequence, so it may reflect a read error. The CDR3 DNA follows: TGTGCCAGCAGCTTAGGTGGCCACAGCACAGAGACGCAGTATTTT. This sequence encodes CASSLGGHSTETQYF. The chain is built from TRBV7-3 and TRBJ2-3; D is unclear. The CDR3 has 15 amino acids. CDR1 SGHTA and CDR2 FQGTGA come from the germline V gene.

The V gene is TRBV20-1, the J gene TRBJ1-1; D is uncertain. The V and J ends lost 0 bases and 5 bases respectively, with 13 bases between them. CDR3 length equals 14 residues. Germline V lookup: CDR1 DFQATT, CDR2 SNEGSKA (reference sequence). The CDR3 reads CSARDLGGITEAFF. CDR3 coding DNA: TGCAGTGCTAGAGATCTCGGAGGGATTACTGAAGCTTTCTTT.

This chain joins TRBV25-1 and TRBJ1-2; the D gene is possibly TRBD1 (5 bases). The CDR3 extends over 14 amino acids. The germline V and J ends were trimmed by 3 bases and 3 bases, with 11 bases remaining between them. Germline V lookup: CDR1 MGHDK, CDR2 SYGVNS. The CDR3 reads CASSDPSRDYGYTF. The CDR3 DNA sequence: TGTGCCAGCAGTGACCCCAGCAGGGACTATGGCTACACCTTC.

The rearrangement uses TRBV6-2 or TRBV6-3 and TRBJ2-5; no clear D gene. Germline V CDR1 and CDR2: MNHEY, SVGEGT. With 2 bases removed from V and 11 bases from J, the gap between germline ends came to 15 bases. The CDR3 runs to 13 residues. The CDR3 here is CASSYGYLLEQYF. The CDR3 coding sequence is TGTGCCAGCAGTTACGGTTACCTGTTGGAGCAGTACTTC.

The CDR3 sequence: CATSGGSVGSQETQYF. The CDR3 DNA follows: TGTGCCACCAGCGGGGGTAGTGTGGGGAGTCAAGAGACCCAGTACTTC. The genes are TRBV15 and TRBJ2-5; tentatively, D is TRBD1 or TRBD2 (5 bases each). The CDR3 has 16 amino acids. V lost 5 bases and J 2 bases, leaving 18 bases between the germline ends. Germline CDR1 reads LNHNV; CDR2 reads YYDKDF (reference sequence).

The chain has TRBV4-2 and TRBJ2-3; either TRBD1 or TRBD2 may fit D (5 bases each). CDR3 length: 15 amino acids. V lost 0 bases, J lost 0 bases, and 7 bases lay in between. Germline values: CDR1 LGHNA, CDR2 YNFKEQ. The CDR3 sequence: CASSQDWGSTDTQYF. CDR3 in DNA: TGTGCCAGCAGCCAAGACTGGGGGAGCACAGATACGCAGTATTTT.

This clonotype was seen more than once but under ten times. The chain is built from TRBV10-1 and TRBJ1-2; D is unclear. The ends were cut back, 8 bases at V and 3 bases at J, with 13 bases in the middle. This CDR3 is built from 13 residues. Germline loops: CDR1 WNHNN, CDR2 SYGVQD (reference sequence). Written as DNA, the CDR3 is TGCGCCAGCTACACTTTCGGGGACTATGGCTACACCTTC. This gives the protein CASYTFGDYGYTF.

The chain is built from TRBV6-2 or TRBV6-3 and TRBJ2-1, with D uncertain. V was pared by 6 bases and J by 10 bases, with 10 bases between. The germline V gene has CDR1 MNHEY and CDR2 SVGEGT. The CDR3 spans 11 residues. The CDR3 sequence: CASSSQREQFF. Written as DNA, the CDR3 is TGTGCCAGCAGCTCACAGAGGGAGCAGTTCTTC.

The chain combines TRBV18 with TRBJ2-2; D gene unclear. Germline CDR1 reads KGHSH; CDR2 reads LQKENI. The ends were cut back, 3 bases at V and 8 bases at J, with 13 bases in the middle. This CDR3 is 14 amino acids long. The CDR3 DNA follows: TGTGCCAGCTCACCGACCAGGTCCCCAGGGGAGCTGTTTTTT. Its translation: CASSPTRSPGELFF. Supplemented by reference TRBV18 and TRBJ2-2, the full variable domain reads NAGVMQNPRHLVRRRGQEARLRCSPMKGHSHVYWYRQLPEEGLKFMVYLQKENIIDESGMPKERFSAEFPKEGPSILRIQQVVRGDSAAYFCASSPTRSPGELFFGEGSRLTVL.

The V gene is TRBV30, the J gene TRBJ1-2; D is uncertain. Between the trimmed V and J ends, which lost 2 bases and 0 bases, there was a span of 7 bases. The CDR3 loop spans 13 amino acids. Germline V gene lookup returns CDR1 GTSNPN and CDR2 SVGIG (reference sequence). This CDR3 reads CAWSPTTNYGYTF. Written as DNA, the CDR3 is TGTGCCTGGAGTCCCACTACTAACTATGGCTACACCTTC.

This clonotype was counted between two and nine times. V usage is TRBV20-1 and J usage is TRBJ2-5, with 11 bases identical to TRBD2. J was trimmed by 11 bases and V by 4 bases; bases with no gene match: 15. Germline CDR1 is DFQATT and CDR2 is SNEGSKA (reference sequence). The CDR3 runs to 15 residues. CDR3 residues: CSATRLAGRDNEQYF. CDR3 nucleotide sequence: TGCAGTGCTACGCGACTAGCGGGGAGAGACAATGAGCAGTACTTC.

This clonotype was counted a few times. The chain is built from TRBV29-1 and TRBJ1-1; tentatively, D is TRBD1 (5 bases). Trimming stripped 7 bases from V and 5 bases from J, with 20 bases between. In germline, CDR1 is SQVTM, CDR2 ANQGSEA. The CDR3 sequence is 14 residues long. In DNA, the CDR3 is TGCAGCGCCAGATGGTGGCAGGGTAATACTGAAGCTTTCTTT. This encodes CSARWWQGNTEAFF.